The T cell receptor beta chain described here comes from a study of blood T cell repertoires in COVID-19. The overall study: Samples representing acute and convalescent COVID-19 were sourced from the United States, Italy and Spain.

The germline CDR1 and CDR2 sequences are MDHEN and SYDVKM. V trimming: 4 bases; J trimming: 1 base; junction bases outside the gene matches: 14. The CDR3 runs 20 residues. Under the authors' procedure: Cell counts per sample came from amplifying reference gene primers. Method: immunoSEQ multiplex PCR; TCRdb's copy keeps in-frame clones and lacks some. Clone size and the V and J calls come from that table; the DNA yielded D and trimming. The sample contains around 60,000 clones, nearly 90% of which appear only once. This sequence joins TRBV28 and TRBJ1-5; TRBD1 agrees at 12 bases. Sequencing was carried out using peripheral blood. The source is a man between 65 and 85 years old with acute or convalescent COVID-19. CDR3 sequence reads: CASSYGRDRGQLRSNQPQHF. The CDR3, as DNA: TGTGCCAGCAGTTATGGCCGGGACAGGGGGCAACTGAGAAGCAATCAGCCCCAGCATTTT.